This T cell receptor (beta chain) was identified during a study of blood T cells in healthy people across ages. For the study at large: Per every two T cells, about one barcoded beta molecule was captured by template switching.

The length of the CDR3 is 11 residues. The V end was cut by 4 bases, the J end by 12 bases, with 9 bases between. Per germline, CDR1 SGHAT and CDR2 FQNNGV. Through a sample-barcoded 5' primer and a J-beta primer mix, a second PCR was run for roughly 6 to 11 cycles. Every sample returned 2.5 million or more CDR3-containing paired-end reads. One entry per CDR3 protein, called by TCRdb with MiXCR from the 5' RACE reads. The repertoire holds roughly 730,000 distinct CDR3 sequences, with more than 55% as singletons. This chain connects TRBV11-2 to TRBJ1-4; D may be TRBD1 (5 bases). The sequence derives from a man aged 40-50 years in good health. Sequencing used blood. Written as DNA, the CDR3 is TGTGCCAGCAGCTCCGGGACGGAACTGTTTTTT. It codes for CASSSGTELFF.